This T cell receptor (beta chain) was documented in a study of T cells after yellow fever vaccination (dated by TCRdb to between 2018 and 2021). With respect to the entire study: Libraries from fractions with low cell numbers were prepared with the SMART-Seq v4 Ultra Low Input RNA kit. Two healthy male donors, one aged 18 to 30 and one aged 30 to 40 years, were included in the cohort. To track T-cell clones before and after primary and booster YFV17D yellow fever vaccination, bulk TCR alpha and beta repertoires were sequenced longitudinally. Blood samples were taken at several timepoints before and after primary and secondary immunization, and bulk PBMC replicates and cell subsets were isolated.

As for this clonotype: The clone's antigen remains unknown. No much larger clone is present one base from it, and per-base qualities are unavailable.

The sample's treatment or condition label, decoded: live attenuated yellow fever vaccine strain. At each blood-draw timepoint, two biological replicates of bulk PBMCs were collected. PBMCs were isolated from peripheral blood using a standard Ficoll-Paque protocol. RNA was extracted with TriZol from bulk PBMCs, CD4 and CD8 fractions, and dextramer-positive and dextramer-negative fractions. TCR cDNA was made using 5'RACE template switching, a step that added a universal primer site and unique molecular identifiers. Priming of cDNA synthesis was performed from both the TCR alpha and TCR beta constant segments. Two PCR steps were used to amplify libraries, with sample barcodes and sequencing adapters being added in the second step. Libraries were sequenced on Illumina HiSeq 2500 (2x100 bp) or NovaSeq (2x150 bp). The paper's processing steps were these. Reads were demultiplexed and collapsed into UMI consensus sequences with MIGEC, and V(D)J alignment was performed with MiXCR. Clonotypes responding to the vaccine were identified with edgeR on replicate PBMC samples, with the criteria of FDR below 0.01 and a log2 fold change above 5 up to day 15. Each bulk clonotype was labeled CD4 or CD8 based on which sequenced repertoire, CD4 or CD8, contained the clonotype at higher abundance. TCRdb reran the public reads through fastp at Q25 and MiXCR, keeping productive beta chains. Rows with a matching CDR3 protein are joined into one entry that keeps the most common DNA and genes. The V and J calls and clone size come from TCRdb's table, not from the authors' own analysis. For this sample the table gives roughly 500,000 distinct CDR3 sequences, of which about a fifth were detected only once. 14% of the sample is in the top ten clones.

The investigation overall reported the following: The study included only a couple of donors, which limits how far the findings can be generalized. The secondary T-cell response was weaker than the primary response but faster, peaking on day 5 instead of day 15. A small share of clonotypes occurred in both CD4 and CD8 compartments, likely arising from convergent recombination. Because abundant contaminating clonotypes from the bulk population could be contained in FACS-sorted repertoires, computational filtering was required. After the booster, most of the clones that had expanded following primary vaccination were detected again (roughly 97% of CD4 and around 90% of CD8), which suggests that memory was broadly maintained.

V is clipped by 0 bases and J by 6 bases, and the sequence between their germline boundaries is 11 bases long. The CDR3 goes from the cysteine to the phenylalanine over 14 residues. The DNA shown is the 42-base CDR3, in frame from base 1. CDR1 SGDLS and CDR2 YYNGEE were looked up in the germline V gene. This receptor was taken from a man aged 30 to 45 who received the YFV17D yellow fever vaccine. Here the sequenced sample was PBMCs, taken 15 days after the yellow fever booster vaccination. The rearrangement joined TRBV9 to TRBJ2-3, with no D gene named confidently. CDR3 protein: CASSVETGGDTQYF. The sequence in DNA is TGTGCCAGCAGCGTAGAGACCGGTGGGGATACGCAGTATTTT.